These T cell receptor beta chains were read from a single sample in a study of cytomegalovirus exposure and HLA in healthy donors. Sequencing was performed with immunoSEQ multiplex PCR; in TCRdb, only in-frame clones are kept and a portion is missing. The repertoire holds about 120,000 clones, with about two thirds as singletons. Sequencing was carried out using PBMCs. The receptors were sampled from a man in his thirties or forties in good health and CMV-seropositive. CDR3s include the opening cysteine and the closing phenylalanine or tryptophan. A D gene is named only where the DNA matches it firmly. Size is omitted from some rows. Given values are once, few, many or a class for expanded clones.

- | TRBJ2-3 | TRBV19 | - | CASSIRRGYTDTQYF | TGTGCCAGTAGTATTCGTCGGGGGTACACAGATACGCAGTATTTT
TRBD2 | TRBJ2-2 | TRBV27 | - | CASSLFSGTIKQLNTGELFF | TGTGCCAGCAGTTTATTTAGCGGGACGATAAAACAACTGAACACCGGGGAGCTGTTTTTT
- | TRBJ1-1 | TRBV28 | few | CASSLQVVNTEAFF | TGTGCCAGCAGTTTACAGGTTGTGAACACTGAAGCTTTCTTT
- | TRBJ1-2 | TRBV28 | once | CASSPGGNYGYTF | TGTGCCAGCAGCCCGGGGGGGAACTATGGCTACACCTTC
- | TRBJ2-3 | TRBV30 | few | CAWTTGTWDTDTQYF | TGTGCCTGGACTACTGGGACTTGGGACACAGATACGCAGTATTTT
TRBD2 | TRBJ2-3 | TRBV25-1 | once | CASTPRASGRAVDTQYF | TGTGCCAGCACCCCTCGGGCTAGCGGGAGGGCCGTGGATACGCAGTATTTT
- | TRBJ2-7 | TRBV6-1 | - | CASTRTRGYEQYF | TGTGCCAGCACCCGGACTCGGGGCTACGAGCAGTACTTC
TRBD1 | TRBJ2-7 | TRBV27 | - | CASSLSPGTGPYEQYF | TGTGCCAGCAGTTTGTCACCCGGGACAGGGCCCTACGAGCAGTACTTC
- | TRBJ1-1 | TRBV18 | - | CASSPQGLWTEAFF | TGTGCCAGCTCACCTCAGGGATTGTGGACTGAAGCTTTCTTT
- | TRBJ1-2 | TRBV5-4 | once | CASSQRTVNYGYTF | TGTGCCAGCAGCCAAAGGACAGTGAACTATGGCTACACCTTC
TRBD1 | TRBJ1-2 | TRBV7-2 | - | CASSLDRTGTYGYTF | TGTGCCAGCAGCTTAGATAGGACAGGGACCTATGGCTACACCTTC
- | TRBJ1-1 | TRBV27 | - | CASSYRLNTEAFF | TGTGCCAGCAGTTACAGGCTAAACACTGAAGCTTTCTTT
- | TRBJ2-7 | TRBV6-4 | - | CAIVSYEQYF | TGTGCCATCGTCTCCTACGAGCAGTACTTC
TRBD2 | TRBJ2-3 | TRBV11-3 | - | CASSSGASGSYTQYF | TGTGCCAGCAGCTCCGGGGCTAGCGGGAGTTATACGCAGTATTTT
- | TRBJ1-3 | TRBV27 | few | CASSFGTPSSGNTIYF | TGTGCCAGCAGTTTTGGGACACCTTCCTCTGGAAACACCATATATTTT
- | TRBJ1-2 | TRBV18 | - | CASFVGGRLNYGYTF | TGTGCCAGCTTCGTCGGGGGGCGCCTTAACTATGGCTACACCTTC
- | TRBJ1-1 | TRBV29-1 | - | CSVGGRDRTEAFF | TGCAGCGTTGGGGGGAGGGATCGGACTGAAGCTTTCTTT
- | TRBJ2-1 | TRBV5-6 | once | CASSLDGGGYNEQFF | TGTGCCAGCAGCTTGGACGGAGGAGGGTACAATGAGCAGTTCTTC
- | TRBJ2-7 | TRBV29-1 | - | CSANRGGYEQYF | TGCAGCGCAAACAGGGGAGGTTACGAGCAGTACTTC
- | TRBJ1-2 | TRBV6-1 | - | CASSEDRTVYGYTF | TGTGCCAGCAGTGAAGATCGGACAGTCTATGGCTACACCTTC
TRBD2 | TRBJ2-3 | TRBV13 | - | CASSFGTSGEDTQYF | TGTGCCAGCAGCTTCGGGACTAGCGGGGAAGATACGCAGTATTTT
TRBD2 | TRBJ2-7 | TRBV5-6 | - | CASSFRGGYEQYF | TGTGCCAGCAGCTTCCGGGGGGGATACGAGCAGTACTTC
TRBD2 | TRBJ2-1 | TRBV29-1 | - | CSVEPGLAGGNEQFF | TGCAGCGTTGAACCTGGACTAGCGGGAGGAAATGAGCAGTTCTTC
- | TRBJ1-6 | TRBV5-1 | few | CASSLTSTDSPLHF | TGCGCCAGCAGCTTGACCTCCACTGATTCACCCCTCCACTTT
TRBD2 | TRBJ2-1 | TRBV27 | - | CASRKAGGPVNEQFF | TGTGCCAGCAGGAAAGCGGGAGGGCCGGTCAATGAGCAGTTCTTC
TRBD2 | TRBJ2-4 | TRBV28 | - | CASSSLAGGGAKNIQYF | TGTGCCAGCAGTTCTCTAGCGGGAGGGGGGGCCAAAAACATTCAGTACTTC
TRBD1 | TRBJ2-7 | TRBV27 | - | CASSPRRTGDYEQYF | TGTGCCAGCAGTCCCCGCCGGACAGGCGACTACGAGCAGTACTTC
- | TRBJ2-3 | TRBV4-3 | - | CASSQDTARSDTQYF | TGCGCCAGCAGCCAAGATACGGCTAGGAGTGATACGCAGTATTTT
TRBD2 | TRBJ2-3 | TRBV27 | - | CASSFSSGRGADTQYF | TGTGCCAGCAGTTTTTCTAGCGGGAGGGGTGCAGATACGCAGTATTTT
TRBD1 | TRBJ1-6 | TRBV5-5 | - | CASSLVPQGERSPLHF | TGTGCCAGCAGCTTGGTCCCCCAGGGGGAAAGATCACCCCTCCACTTT
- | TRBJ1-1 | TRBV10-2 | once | CASSESDAGWNTEAFF | TGCGCCAGCAGTGAGTCTGATGCAGGGTGGAACACTGAAGCTTTCTTT
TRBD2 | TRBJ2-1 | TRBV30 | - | CAWSETSGSFNEQFF | TGTGCCTGGAGTGAGACTAGCGGGAGTTTCAATGAGCAGTTCTTC
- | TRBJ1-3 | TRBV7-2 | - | CASSLRRPNTDSGNTIYF | TGTGCCAGCAGCTTACGCAGGCCCAATACGGATTCTGGAAACACCATATATTTT
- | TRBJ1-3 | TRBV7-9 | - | CASSASEGNTIYF | TGTGCCAGCAGCGCATCGGAGGGAAACACCATATATTTT
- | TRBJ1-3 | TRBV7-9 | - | CASSPWGGNKGNTIYF | TGTGCCAGCAGCCCTTGGGGAGGCAATAAGGGAAACACCATATATTTT
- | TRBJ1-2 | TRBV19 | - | CASSIKRPSDGYTF | TGTGCCAGTAGTATAAAAAGACCTAGCGATGGCTACACCTTC
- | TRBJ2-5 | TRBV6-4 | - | CASSDLAGRLVAQYF | TGTGCCAGCAGTGACCTAGCAGGGAGACTAGTGGCCCAGTACTTC
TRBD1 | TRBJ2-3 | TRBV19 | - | CASSKTGIDTQYF | TGTGCCAGTAGTAAGACAGGGATAGATACGCAGTATTTT
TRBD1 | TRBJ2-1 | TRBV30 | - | CAYHLDRVSWDEQFF | TGTGCCTACCATTTGGACAGGGTTTCTTGGGATGAGCAGTTCTTC
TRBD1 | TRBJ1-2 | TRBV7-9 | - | CASSLYTGDYGYTF | TGTGCCAGCAGCTTATATACAGGGGACTATGGCTACACCTTC
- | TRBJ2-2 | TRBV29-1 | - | CSVQQGANTGELFF | TGCAGCGTTCAGCAAGGGGCGAACACCGGGGAGCTGTTTTTT
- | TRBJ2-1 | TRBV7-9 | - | CASSTGGWGNEQFF | TGTGCCAGCAGCACGGGGGGCTGGGGTAATGAGCAGTTCTTC
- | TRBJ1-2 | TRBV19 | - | CASSILSAGISYGYTF | TGTGCCAGTAGTATATTGTCCGCGGGTATTTCGTATGGCTACACCTTC
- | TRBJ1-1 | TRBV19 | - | CASSTGDTEAFF | TGTGCCAGTAGTACAGGGGACACTGAAGCTTTCTTT
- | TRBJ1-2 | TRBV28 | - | CASQTTENYGYTF | TGTGCCAGCCAGACAACGGAAAACTATGGCTACACCTTC
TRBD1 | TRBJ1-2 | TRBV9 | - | CASSVWDRTDYGYTF | TGTGCCAGCAGCGTCTGGGACAGGACCGACTATGGCTACACCTTC